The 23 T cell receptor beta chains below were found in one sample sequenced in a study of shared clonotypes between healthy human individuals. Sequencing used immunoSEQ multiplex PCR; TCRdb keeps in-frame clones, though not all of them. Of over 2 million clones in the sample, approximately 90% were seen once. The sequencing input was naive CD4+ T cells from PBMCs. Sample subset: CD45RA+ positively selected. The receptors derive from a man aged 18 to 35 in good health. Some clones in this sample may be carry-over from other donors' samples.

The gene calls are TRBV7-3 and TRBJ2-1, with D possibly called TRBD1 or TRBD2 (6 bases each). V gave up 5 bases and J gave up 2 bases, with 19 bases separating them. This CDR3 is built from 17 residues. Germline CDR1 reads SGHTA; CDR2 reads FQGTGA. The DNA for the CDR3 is TGTGCCAGCAGCCAGAGGGGGGCTAGTGGAACCTACAATGAGCAGTTCTTC. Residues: CASSQRGASGTYNEQFF.

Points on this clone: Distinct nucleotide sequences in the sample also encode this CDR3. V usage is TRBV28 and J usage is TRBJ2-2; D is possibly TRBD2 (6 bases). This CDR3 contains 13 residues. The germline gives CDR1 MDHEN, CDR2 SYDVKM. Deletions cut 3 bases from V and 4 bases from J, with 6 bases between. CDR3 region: CASSLEGTGELFF. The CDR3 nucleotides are TGTGCCAGCAGTTTGGAGGGCACCGGGGAGCTGTTTTTT.

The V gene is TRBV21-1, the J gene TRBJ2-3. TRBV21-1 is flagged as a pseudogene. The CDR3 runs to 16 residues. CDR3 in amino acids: CASTGAPRKDADTQYF. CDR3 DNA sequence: TGTGCCAGCACCGGGGCCCCCAGGAAGGATGCAGATACGCAGTATTTT.

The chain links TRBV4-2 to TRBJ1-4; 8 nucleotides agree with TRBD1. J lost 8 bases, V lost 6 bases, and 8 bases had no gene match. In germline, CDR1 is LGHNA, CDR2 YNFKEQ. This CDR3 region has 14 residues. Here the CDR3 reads CASRGQAGEEKLFF. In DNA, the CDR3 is TGTGCCAGCAGGGGACAGGCGGGGGAGGAAAAACTGTTTTTT.

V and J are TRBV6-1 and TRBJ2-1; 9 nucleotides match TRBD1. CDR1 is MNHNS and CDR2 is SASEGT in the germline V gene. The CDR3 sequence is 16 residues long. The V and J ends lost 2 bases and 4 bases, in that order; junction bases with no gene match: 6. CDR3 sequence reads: CASSELGQGPYNEQFF. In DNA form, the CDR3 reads TGTGCCAGCAGTGAACTCGGACAGGGGCCGTACAATGAGCAGTTCTTC.

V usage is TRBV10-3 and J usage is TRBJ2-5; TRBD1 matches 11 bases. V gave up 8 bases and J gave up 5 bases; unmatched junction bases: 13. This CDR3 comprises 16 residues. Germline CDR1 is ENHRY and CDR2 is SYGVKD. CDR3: CAIGRTGGAGPETQYF. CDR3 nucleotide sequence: TGTGCCATCGGCCGGACAGGGGGCGCCGGACCGGAGACCCAGTACTTC.

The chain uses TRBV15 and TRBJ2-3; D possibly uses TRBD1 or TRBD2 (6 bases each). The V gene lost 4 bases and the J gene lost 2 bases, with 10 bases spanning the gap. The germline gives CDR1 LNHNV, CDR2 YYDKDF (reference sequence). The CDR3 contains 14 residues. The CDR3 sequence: CATSKGGSTDTQYF. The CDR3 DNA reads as TGTGCCACCAGCAAGGGGGGCTCCACAGATACGCAGTATTTT.

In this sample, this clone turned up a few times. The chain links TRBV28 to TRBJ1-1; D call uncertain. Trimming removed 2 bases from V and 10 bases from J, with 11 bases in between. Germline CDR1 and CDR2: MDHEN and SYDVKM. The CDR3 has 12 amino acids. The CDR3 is CASSLGLVSAFF. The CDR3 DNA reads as TGTGCCAGCAGTTTAGGATTAGTCTCAGCTTTCTTT.

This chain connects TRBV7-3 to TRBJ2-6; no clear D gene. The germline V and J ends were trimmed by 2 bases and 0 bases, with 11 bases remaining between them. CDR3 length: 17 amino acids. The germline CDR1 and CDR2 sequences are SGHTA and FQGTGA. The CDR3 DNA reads TGTGCCAGCAGCTTACGGGTGGCGAGCTCTGGGGCCAACGTCCTGACTTTC. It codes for CASSLRVASSGANVLTF.

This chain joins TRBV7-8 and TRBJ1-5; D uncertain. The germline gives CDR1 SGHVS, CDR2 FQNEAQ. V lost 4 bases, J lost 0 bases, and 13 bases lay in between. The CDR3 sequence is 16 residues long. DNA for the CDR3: TGTGCCAGCAGCTCAGAAGGACTCTATAGCAATCAGCCCCAGCATTTT. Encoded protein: CASSSEGLYSNQPQHF. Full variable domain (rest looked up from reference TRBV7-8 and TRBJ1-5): GAGVSQSPRYKVAKRGQDVALRCDPISGHVSLFWYQQALGQGPEFLTYFQNEAQLDKSGLPSDRFFAERPEGSVSTLKIQRTQQEDSAVYLCASSSEGLYSNQPQHFGDGTRLSIL.

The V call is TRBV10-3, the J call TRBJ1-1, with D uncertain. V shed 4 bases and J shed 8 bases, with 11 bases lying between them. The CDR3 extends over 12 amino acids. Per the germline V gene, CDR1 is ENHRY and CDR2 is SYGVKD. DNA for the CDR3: TGTGCCATCAGTGGAGACAAATGGGAAGCTTTCTTT. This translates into CAISGDKWEAFF.

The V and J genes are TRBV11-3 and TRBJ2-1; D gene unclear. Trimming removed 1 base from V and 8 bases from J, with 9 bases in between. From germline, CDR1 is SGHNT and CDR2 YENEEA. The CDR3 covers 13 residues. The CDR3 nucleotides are TGTGCCAGCAGCTTAGGACCTCAGGATGAGCAGTTCTTC. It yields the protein CASSLGPQDEQFF. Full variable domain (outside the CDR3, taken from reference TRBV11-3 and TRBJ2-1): EAGVVQSPRYKIIEKKQPVAFWCNPISGHNTLYWYLQNLGQGPELLIRYENEEAVDDSQLPKDRFSAERLKGVDSTLKIQPAELGDSAVYLCASSLGPQDEQFFGPGTRLTVL.

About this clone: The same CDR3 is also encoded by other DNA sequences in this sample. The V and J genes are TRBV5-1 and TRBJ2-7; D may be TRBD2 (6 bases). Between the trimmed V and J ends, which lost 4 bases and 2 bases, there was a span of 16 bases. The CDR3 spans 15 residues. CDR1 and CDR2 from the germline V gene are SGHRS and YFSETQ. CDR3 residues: CASSVSGTGTYEQYF. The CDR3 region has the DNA TGCGCCAGCAGCGTATCCGGGACTGGGACCTACGAGCAGTACTTC.

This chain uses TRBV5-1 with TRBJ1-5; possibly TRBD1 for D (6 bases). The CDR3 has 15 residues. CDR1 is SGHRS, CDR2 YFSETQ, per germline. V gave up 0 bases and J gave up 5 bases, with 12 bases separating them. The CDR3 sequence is CASSLEGVGYQPQHF. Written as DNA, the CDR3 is TGCGCCAGCAGCTTGGAGGGGGTTGGGTATCAGCCCCAGCATTTT.

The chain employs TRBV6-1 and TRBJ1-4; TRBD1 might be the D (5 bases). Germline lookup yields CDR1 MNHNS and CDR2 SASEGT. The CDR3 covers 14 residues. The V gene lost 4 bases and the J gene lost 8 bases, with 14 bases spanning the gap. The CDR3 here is CASSAEGMGEKLFF. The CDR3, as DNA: TGTGCCAGCAGTGCGGAGGGGATGGGGGAAAAACTGTTTTTT.

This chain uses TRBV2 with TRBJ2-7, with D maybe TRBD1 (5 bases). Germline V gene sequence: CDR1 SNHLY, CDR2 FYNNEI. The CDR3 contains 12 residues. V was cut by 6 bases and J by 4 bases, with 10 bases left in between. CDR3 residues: CASSQYRYEQYF. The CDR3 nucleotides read TGTGCCAGCAGCCAATACAGGTACGAGCAGTACTTC.

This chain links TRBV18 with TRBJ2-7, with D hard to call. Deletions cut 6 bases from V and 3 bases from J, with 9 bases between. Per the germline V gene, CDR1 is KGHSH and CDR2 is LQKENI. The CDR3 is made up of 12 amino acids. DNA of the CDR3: TGTGCCAGCTCTCTGACCTACTACGAGCAGTACTTC. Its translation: CASSLTYYEQYF.

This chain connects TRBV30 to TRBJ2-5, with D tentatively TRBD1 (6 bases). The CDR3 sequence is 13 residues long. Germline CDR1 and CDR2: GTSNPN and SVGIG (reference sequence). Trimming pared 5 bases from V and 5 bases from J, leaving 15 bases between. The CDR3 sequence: CAWLGQTGETQYF. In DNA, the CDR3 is TGTGCCTGGCTGGGACAAACAGGGGAGACCCAGTACTTC.

CDR3 in DNA: TGTGCCAGCAGCTTTGTACGAGCGGAAAAACTGTTTTTT. Protein sequence: CASSFVRAEKLFF. The chain recombines TRBV5-6 with TRBJ1-4; no clear D gene. Germline V gene data show CDR1 as SGHDT and CDR2 as YYEEEE. Deletions cut 2 bases from V and 8 bases from J, with 10 bases between. The length of the CDR3 is 13 residues.

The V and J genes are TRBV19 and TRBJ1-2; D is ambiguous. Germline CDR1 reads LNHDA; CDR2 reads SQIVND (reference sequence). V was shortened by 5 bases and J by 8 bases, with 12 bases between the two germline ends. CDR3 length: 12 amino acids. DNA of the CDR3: TGTGCCAGTAGTGTCAGTAGGGTCGGCTACACCTTC. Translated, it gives CASSVSRVGYTF.

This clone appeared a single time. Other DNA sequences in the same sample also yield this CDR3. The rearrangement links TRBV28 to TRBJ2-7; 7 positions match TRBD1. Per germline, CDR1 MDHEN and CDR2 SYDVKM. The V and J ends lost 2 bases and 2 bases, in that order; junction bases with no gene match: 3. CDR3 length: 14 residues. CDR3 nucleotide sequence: TGTGCCAGCAGTTTAACAGGGGAAACCTACGAGCAGTACTTC. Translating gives CASSLTGETYEQYF.

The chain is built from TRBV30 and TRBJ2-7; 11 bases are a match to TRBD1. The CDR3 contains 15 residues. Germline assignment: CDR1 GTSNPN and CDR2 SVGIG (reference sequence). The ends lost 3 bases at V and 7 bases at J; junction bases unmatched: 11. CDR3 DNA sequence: TGTGCCTGGAGCGAGGGACAGGGGGTGCTCGGGGAGCAGTACTTC. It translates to CAWSEGQGVLGEQYF.

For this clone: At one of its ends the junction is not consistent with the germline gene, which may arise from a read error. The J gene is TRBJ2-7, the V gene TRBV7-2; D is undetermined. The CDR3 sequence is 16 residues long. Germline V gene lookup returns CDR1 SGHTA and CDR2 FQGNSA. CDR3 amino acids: CASSLAVSVASSEQYF. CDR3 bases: TGTGCCAGCAGCTTAGCGGTGTCGGTAGCATCCTCCGAGCAGTACTTC.